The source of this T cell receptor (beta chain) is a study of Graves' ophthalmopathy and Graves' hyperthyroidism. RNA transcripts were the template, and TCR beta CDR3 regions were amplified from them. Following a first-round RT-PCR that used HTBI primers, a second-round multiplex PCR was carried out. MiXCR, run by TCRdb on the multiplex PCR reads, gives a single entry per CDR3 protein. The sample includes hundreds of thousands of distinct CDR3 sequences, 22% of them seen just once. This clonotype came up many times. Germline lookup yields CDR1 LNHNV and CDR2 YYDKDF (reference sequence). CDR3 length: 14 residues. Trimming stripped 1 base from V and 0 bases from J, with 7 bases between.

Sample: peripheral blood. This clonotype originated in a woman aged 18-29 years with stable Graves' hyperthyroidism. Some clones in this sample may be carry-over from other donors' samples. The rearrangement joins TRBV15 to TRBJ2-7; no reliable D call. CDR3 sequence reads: CATSRGSSSYEQYF. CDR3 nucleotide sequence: TGTGCCACCAGCAGAGGAAGTTCCTCCTACGAGCAGTACTTC.